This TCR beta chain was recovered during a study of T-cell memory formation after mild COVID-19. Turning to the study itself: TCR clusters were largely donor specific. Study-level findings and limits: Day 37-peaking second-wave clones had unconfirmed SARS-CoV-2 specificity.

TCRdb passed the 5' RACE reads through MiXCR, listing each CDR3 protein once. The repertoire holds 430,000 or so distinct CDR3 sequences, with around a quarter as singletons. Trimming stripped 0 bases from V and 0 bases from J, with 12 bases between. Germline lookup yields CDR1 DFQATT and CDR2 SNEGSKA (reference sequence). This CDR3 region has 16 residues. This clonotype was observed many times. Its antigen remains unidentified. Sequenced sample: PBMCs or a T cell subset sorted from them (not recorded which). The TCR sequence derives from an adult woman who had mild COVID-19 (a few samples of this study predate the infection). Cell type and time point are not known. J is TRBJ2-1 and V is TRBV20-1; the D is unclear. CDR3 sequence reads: CSARDLDRNSYNEQFF. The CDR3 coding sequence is TGCAGTGCTAGAGATCTAGACCGCAACTCCTACAATGAGCAGTTCTTC.